Here is one T cell receptor beta chain with its context. Its antigen is undetermined. The sample comes from a study of cytomegalovirus exposure and HLA in healthy donors. Findings and caveats of the study: In vitro, a few CMV-associated chains proved specific for CMV antigens. The authors enumerated 180 or so TCR beta chains as linked to cytomegalovirus.

The CDR3 loop spans 15 amino acids. CDR1 is LNHNV and CDR2 is YYDKDF in the germline V gene (reference sequence). V shed 1 base, J shed 4 bases, and the junction held 7 bases outside the gene matches. Sequencing was performed with immunoSEQ multiplex PCR; in TCRdb, only in-frame clones are kept and a portion is missing. The sample gives roughly 300,000 clones, 87% of which show up once; approximately 1.2% is in the top ten. This receptor was identified in a woman between 25 and 40 years old in good health and CMV-seropositive. Specimen: PBMCs. The chain uses TRBV15 and TRBJ2-7, with TRBD1 identical over 7 bases. For the CDR3, the DNA is TGTGCCACCAGCAGAGCCAGGGGCAGGGGGTACGAGCAGTACTTC. This translates into CATSRARGRGYEQYF.